This T cell receptor (beta chain) was retrieved from a study of CD8 T cells in Susac syndrome. General observations from the study: It was acknowledged in the study that its TCR sequencing and HLA analysis involved a relatively small number of individuals.

TEMRA cells were FACS-enriched, while CD8+ and CD4+ T cells were negatively isolated. The V gene's germline CDR1 is SGDLS and CDR2 YYNGEE. V gave up 4 bases and J gave up 9 bases, with 17 bases separating them. CDR3 size: 14 residues. Notes on this clonotype: Its antigen is not known.

Reverse transcription used about 0.45 to 1 ug RNA and random hexamers. With immunoSEQ multiplex PCR, TCR beta CDR3 was amplified across 54 Vbeta and 13 Jbeta. TCRdb reprocessed the immunoSEQ multiplex PCR reads via MiXCR and lists one record per CDR3 protein. The data hold more than 200,000 distinct CDR3 sequences, with around 90% observed a single time. The origin of this receptor is a human donor with multiple sclerosis. The chain has TRBV9 and TRBJ2-1; TRBD1 might be the D (5 bases). Sample: CD8+ T cells from PBMCs. DNA for the CDR3: TGTGCCAGCAGCTCGGAAAGGGGCTCCCCTGAGCAGTTCTTC. Encoded protein: CASSSERGSPEQFF.